The clone carrying this TCR beta chain was seen a single time. Its antigen is not known. TCRdb's table, derived via immunoSEQ multiplex PCR, lists solely in-frame clones and lacks some. The sample records over a million clones, roughly 97% being singletons. This entry belongs to a study of shared clonotypes between healthy human individuals. Study-level background: The composition of the donors was a couple of women and a few men aged 18 to 49. There were three CD4 naive, three CD4 memory, two CD8 naive and one CD8 memory plates per donor. General study points: Across a handful of donors, naive CD4 shared approximately 4.5%, naive CD8 3% to 3.5%, memory CD4 over 2%, memory CD8 over 0.3%.

V shed 3 bases and J 6 bases; nucleotides not matched to a gene: 6. The CDR3 covers 14 residues. Germline V gives CDR1 KGHSH, CDR2 LQKENI. Splitting the CD4+ cells yielded a CD45RA+ naive subset and a CD45RA-negative memory subset. The TCR comes from a man between 25 and 39 years old in good health. This rearrangement joins TRBV18 to TRBJ1-2, with 8 bases that match TRBD1. Sequenced sample: naive CD4+ T cells sorted from blood. Subset in this sample: CD45RA+ positively selected. In DNA form, the CDR3 reads TGTGCCAGCTCACCGAGGACAGGGACGGATGGCTACACCTTC. It codes for CASSPRTGTDGYTF.